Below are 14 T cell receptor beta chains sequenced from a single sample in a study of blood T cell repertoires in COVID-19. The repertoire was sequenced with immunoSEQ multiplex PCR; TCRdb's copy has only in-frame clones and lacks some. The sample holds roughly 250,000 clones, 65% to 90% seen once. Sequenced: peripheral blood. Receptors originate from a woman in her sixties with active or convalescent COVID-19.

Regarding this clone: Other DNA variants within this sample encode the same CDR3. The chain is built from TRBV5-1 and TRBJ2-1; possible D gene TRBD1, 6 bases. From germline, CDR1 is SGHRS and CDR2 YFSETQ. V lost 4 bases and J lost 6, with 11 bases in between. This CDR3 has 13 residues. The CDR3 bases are TGCGCCAGCAGCCGACAGGTGGGCAATGAGCAGTTCTTC. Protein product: CASSRQVGNEQFF.

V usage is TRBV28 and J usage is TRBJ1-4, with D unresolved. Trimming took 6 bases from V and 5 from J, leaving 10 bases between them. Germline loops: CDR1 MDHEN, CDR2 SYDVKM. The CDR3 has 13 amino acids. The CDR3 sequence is CASSLSINEKLFF. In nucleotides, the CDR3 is TGTGCCAGCAGCCTATCGATAAATGAAAAACTGTTTTTT.

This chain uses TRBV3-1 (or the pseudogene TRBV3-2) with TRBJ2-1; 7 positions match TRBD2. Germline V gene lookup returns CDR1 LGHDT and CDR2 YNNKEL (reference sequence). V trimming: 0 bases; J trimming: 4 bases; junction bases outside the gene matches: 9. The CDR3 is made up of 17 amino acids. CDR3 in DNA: TGTGCCAGCAGCCAAGAAGATGTCCTGGGGGGGTACAATGAGCAGTTCTTC. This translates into CASSQEDVLGGYNEQFF.

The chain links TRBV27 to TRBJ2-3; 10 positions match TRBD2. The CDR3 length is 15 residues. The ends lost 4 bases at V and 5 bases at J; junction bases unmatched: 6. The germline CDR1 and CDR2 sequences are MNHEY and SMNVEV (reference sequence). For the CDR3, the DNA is TGTGCCAGCAGTTGGGGCCAGCGGGGGGGAGATACGCAGTATTTT. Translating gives CASSWGQRGGDTQYF.

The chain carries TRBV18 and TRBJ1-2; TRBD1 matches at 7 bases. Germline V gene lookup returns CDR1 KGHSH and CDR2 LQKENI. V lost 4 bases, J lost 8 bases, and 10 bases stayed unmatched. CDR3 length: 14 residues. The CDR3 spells CASSREGQRAGYTF. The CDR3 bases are TGTGCCAGCTCACGAGAGGGACAGCGTGCCGGCTACACCTTC.

The CDR3, as DNA: TGTGCCAGCAGCTCTAGACTAGCGGGGGTAGGAGATACGCAGTATTTT. As protein: CASSSRLAGVGDTQYF. The V gene is TRBV5-4, the J gene TRBJ2-3, with 12 bases identical to TRBD2. This CDR3 comprises 16 residues. CDR1 is SGHNT and CDR2 is YYREEE in the germline V gene (reference sequence). After removal of 3 bases from V and 5 bases from J, the junction contained 7 bases not matched to a gene.

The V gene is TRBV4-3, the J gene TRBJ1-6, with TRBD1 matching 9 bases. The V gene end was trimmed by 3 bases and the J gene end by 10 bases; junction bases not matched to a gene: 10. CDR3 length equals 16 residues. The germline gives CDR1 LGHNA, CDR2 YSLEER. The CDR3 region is CASSHPGQGRESPLHF. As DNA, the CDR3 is TGCGCCAGCAGCCATCCTGGACAGGGGAGGGAGTCACCCCTCCACTTT.

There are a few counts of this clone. Here the CDR3 DNA reads TGTGCCAGCAGTGAAAGGGACCTGGAGGGCATTCAGTACTTC. Residues: CASSERDLEGIQYF. The V and J genes are TRBV2 and TRBJ2-4; tentative D call: TRBD2 (6 bases). From germline, CDR1 is SNHLY and CDR2 FYNNEI. This CDR3 is 14 amino acids long. The V end was cut by 2 bases, the J end by 9 bases, with 14 bases between. Filled out from reference TRBV2 and TRBJ2-4, the complete variable domain reads EPEVTQTPSHQVTQMGQEVILRCVPISNHLYFYWYRQILGQKVEFLVSFYNNEISEKSEIFDDQFSVERPDGSNFTLKIRSTKLEDSAMYFCASSERDLEGIQYFGAGTRLSVL.

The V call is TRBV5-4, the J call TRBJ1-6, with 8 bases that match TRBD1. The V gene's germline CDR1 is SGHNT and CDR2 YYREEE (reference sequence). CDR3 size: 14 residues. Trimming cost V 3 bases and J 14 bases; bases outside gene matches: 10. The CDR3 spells CASSSGTGNFALHF. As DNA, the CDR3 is TGTGCCAGCAGCTCCGGGACAGGTAATTTCGCCCTCCACTTT.

The CDR3 DNA reads as TGCGCCAGCAGCTCACAGACAGGGTGGGGTAATGAAAAACTGTTTTTT. Translated, it gives CASSSQTGWGNEKLFF. The rearrangement uses TRBV4-3 and TRBJ1-4; 7 bases map to TRBD1. Germline values: CDR1 LGHNA, CDR2 YSLEER. This CDR3 region has 16 residues. J lost 4 bases, V lost 5 bases, and 10 bases had no gene match.

The chain's CDR3 is CASSPLGGYNEQFF. In DNA, the CDR3 is TGTGCCAGCAGTCCCCTAGGGGGCTACAATGAGCAGTTCTTC. The V call is TRBV6-2 or TRBV6-3, the J call TRBJ2-1, with TRBD1 as a possible D gene (6 bases). CDR1 and CDR2 from the germline V gene are MNHEY and SVGEGT. Trimming took off 5 bases at V and 3 bases at J, with 11 bases between the two ends. The CDR3 contains 14 residues.

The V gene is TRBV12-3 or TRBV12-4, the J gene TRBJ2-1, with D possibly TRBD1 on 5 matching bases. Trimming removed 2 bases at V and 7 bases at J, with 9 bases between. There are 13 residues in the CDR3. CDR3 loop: CASSLQGPNEQFF. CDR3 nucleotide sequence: TGTGCCAGCAGTTTACAGGGCCCAAATGAGCAGTTCTTC.

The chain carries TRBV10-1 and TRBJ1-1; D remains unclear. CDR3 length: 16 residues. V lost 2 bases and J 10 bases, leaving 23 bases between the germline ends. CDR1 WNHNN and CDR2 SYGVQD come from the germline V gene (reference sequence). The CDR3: CASSERIGGSRQAAFF. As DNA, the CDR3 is TGCGCCAGCAGTGAGCGGATAGGCGGGTCCCGCCAGGCAGCTTTCTTT.

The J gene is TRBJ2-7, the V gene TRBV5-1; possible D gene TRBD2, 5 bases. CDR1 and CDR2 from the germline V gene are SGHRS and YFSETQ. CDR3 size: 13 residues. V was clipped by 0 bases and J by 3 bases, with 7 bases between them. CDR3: CASSLVEGYEQYF. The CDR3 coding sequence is TGCGCCAGCAGCTTGGTTGAGGGCTACGAGCAGTACTTC. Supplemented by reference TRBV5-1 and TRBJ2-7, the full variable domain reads KAGVTQTPRYLIKTRGQQVTLSCSPISGHRSVSWYQQTPGQGLQFLFEYFSETQRNKGNFPGRFSGRQFSNSRSEMNVSTLELGDSALYLCASSLVEGYEQYFGPGTRLTVT.